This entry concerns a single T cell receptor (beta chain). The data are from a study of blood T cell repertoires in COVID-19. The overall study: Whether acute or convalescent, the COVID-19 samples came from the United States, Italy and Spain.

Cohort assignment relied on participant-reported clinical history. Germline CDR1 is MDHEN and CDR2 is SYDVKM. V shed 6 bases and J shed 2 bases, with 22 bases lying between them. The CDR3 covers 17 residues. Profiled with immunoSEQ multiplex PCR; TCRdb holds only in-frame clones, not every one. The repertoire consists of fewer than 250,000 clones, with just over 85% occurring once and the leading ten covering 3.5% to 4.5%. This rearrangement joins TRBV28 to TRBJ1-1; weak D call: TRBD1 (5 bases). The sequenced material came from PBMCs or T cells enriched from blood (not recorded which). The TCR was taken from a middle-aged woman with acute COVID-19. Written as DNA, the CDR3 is TGTGCCAGCAGCTATAACCTAGTGGGGGGACCAAACACTGAAGCTTTCTTT. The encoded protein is CASSYNLVGGPNTEAFF.